What follows are 17 T cell receptor beta chains derived from one specimen sequenced in a study of CD8 T cells in ankylosing spondylitis (dated by TCRdb to the late 2010s). Libraries came from 5' RACE. The run used an Illumina HiSeq 2500. The public reads were quality trimmed at Q25 with fastp and then assembled into clones with MiXCR by TCRdb, keeping productive beta chains. Merged by CDR3 protein, the rows form single entries marked with the most common genes and DNA. The sample contains about 190,000 distinct CDR3 sequences, 13% of them found a single time. Together, the top ten hold approximately 11% of the sample. Specimen: blood, either unsorted or a sorted T cell fraction (not recorded which). These receptors were collected from a female donor with ankylosing spondylitis or in good health (not recorded which).

Ten or more counts support this clonotype. The CDR3 nucleotides read TGCAGTGCCCTACAAAGGGACAGGGGGCTTATTGGCAATCAGCCCCAGCATTTT. Its protein product is CSALQRDRGLIGNQPQHF. The gene calls are TRBV20-1 and TRBJ1-5; TRBD1 agrees at 12 bases. From germline, CDR1 is DFQATT and CDR2 SNEGSKA (reference sequence). J was trimmed by 2 bases and V by 6 bases; bases with no gene match: 14. The CDR3 loop spans 18 amino acids.

This clonotype was seen many times. The chain recombines TRBV7-2 with TRBJ1-1; 10 positions match TRBD1. This CDR3 comprises 15 residues. Trimming took 8 bases from V and 3 from J; bases not matched to a gene: 9. Per germline, CDR1 SGHTA and CDR2 FQGNSA. This CDR3 reads CASRKGGTGDTEAFF. The CDR3 DNA sequence: TGTGCCAGCCGAAAAGGGGGGACAGGGGACACTGAAGCTTTCTTT. The variable domain in full, with the rest retrieved from reference TRBV7-2 and TRBJ1-1, is GAGVSQSPSNKVTEKGKDVELRCDPISGHTALYWYRQSLGQGLEFLIYFQGNSAPDKSGLPSDRFSAERTGGSVSTLTIQRTQQEDSAVYLCASRKGGTGDTEAFFGQGTRLTVV.

Details on this clonotype: The junction does not match germline at one end; this may be a read error. The genes are TRBV9 and TRBJ2-2; a weak D match, TRBD2 (5 bases). CDR3 length: 16 residues. Germline lookup yields CDR1 SGDLS and CDR2 YYNGEE. CDR3 amino acids: CTSSPTGERDTGELFF. DNA for the CDR3: TGTACCAGCAGCCCCACCGGGGAACGGGACACCGGGGAGCTGTTTTTT.

This clonotype was seen repeatedly, ten times or more. The chain carries TRBV20-1 and TRBJ2-1; D may be TRBD2 (6 bases). Germline loops: CDR1 DFQATT, CDR2 SNEGSKA (reference sequence). Trimming removed 3 bases at V and 10 bases at J, with 16 bases between. The CDR3 has 13 residues. The CDR3 reads CSARETHRGEQFF. The CDR3 DNA follows: TGCAGTGCTAGGGAGACACACCGGGGGGAGCAGTTCTTC.

V is TRBV12-3 or TRBV12-4 and J is TRBJ1-5, with a tentative D call TRBD1 (5 bases). The CDR3 totals 13 residues. Trimming shortened V by 4 bases and J by 7 bases, and 11 bases separated the two germline ends. The CDR3 here is CASSSGSGQPQHF. The DNA for the CDR3 is TGTGCCAGCAGTTCAGGGTCGGGGCAGCCCCAGCATTTT.

This clonotype was seen at least ten times. The genes are TRBV2 and TRBJ2-7; D call uncertain. Trimming cost V 6 bases and J 3 bases, with 6 bases left between them. Germline V gives CDR1 SNHLY, CDR2 FYNNEI. This CDR3 contains 11 residues. The CDR3 spells CASRENYEQYF. The CDR3 DNA is TGTGCCAGCAGGGAGAACTACGAGCAGTACTTC.

To note about this clonotype: A read error is possible here, since a much larger clone lies one base away. The V and J genes are TRBV14 and TRBJ2-7, with 7 positions matching TRBD1. Germline lookup yields CDR1 SGHDN and CDR2 FVKESK. This CDR3 has 14 amino acids. CDR3 region: CAGSRDRYFYEQYF. The CDR3 DNA reads TGTGCCGGCAGCAGGGACAGATATTTCTACGAGCAGTACTTC.

This clonotype has a count of ten or more. The chain carries TRBV21-1 and TRBJ2-3; the table's D call, TRBD2, was not checked against the DNA. TRBV21-1 is marked as a pseudogene. The CDR3 loop spans 18 amino acids. CDR3 nucleotide sequence: TGTGCCAGCAGCAGGGGGACTAGCGGGAGACCTAGCACAGATACGCAGTATTTT. Its translation: CASSRGTSGRPSTDTQYF.

This clonotype has only a few counts. The rearrangement uses TRBV4-3 and TRBJ2-2; D assignment may be TRBD1 or TRBD2 (5 bases each). Trimming removed 0 bases from V and 0 bases from J, with 11 bases in between. CDR3 length equals 17 residues. Germline V gene data show CDR1 as LGHNA and CDR2 as YSLEER. In DNA form, the CDR3 reads TGCGCCAGCAGCCAAGATCGGGGCAGCGCGAACACCGGGGAGCTGTTTTTT. Residues: CASSQDRGSANTGELFF.

The rearrangement joins TRBV2 to TRBJ2-2; 8 bases align to TRBD2. This CDR3 is built from 14 residues. Trimming at V came to 7 bases and at J to 7 bases, leaving 8 bases not matched to a gene. Germline-derived CDR1 and CDR2 are SNHLY and FYNNEI. The CDR3 loop reads CASNRLAMGGELFF. CDR3 in DNA: TGTGCCAGCAACCGACTAGCGATGGGCGGGGAGCTGTTTTTT.

This clonotype was seen repeatedly, ten times or more. The J gene is TRBJ2-7, the V gene TRBV20-1; 10 positions match TRBD2. CDR3 length: 14 residues. The ends lost 6 bases at V and 3 bases at J; junction bases unmatched: 8. CDR1 is DFQATT, CDR2 SNEGSKA, per germline (reference sequence). The CDR3 nucleotides read TGCAGTGCCCACGGACTAGCGGAGAGCTACGAGCAGTACTTC. Its translation: CSAHGLAESYEQYF.

On this clonotype itself: A single base separates this from a much larger clone, so it may be a read error. V and J are TRBV3-1 and TRBJ2-3; D call uncertain. V was pared by 3 bases and J by 2 bases, with 12 bases between. Germline V gene data show CDR1 as LGHDT and CDR2 as YNNKEL (reference sequence). CDR3 length: 15 residues. The CDR3 protein is CASSHDAFVTDTQYF. DNA of the CDR3: TGTGCCAGCAGCCATGATGCCTTCGTCACAGATACGCAGTATTTT.

There are many counts of this clonotype. The V gene is TRBV29-1, the J gene TRBJ2-1; 10 nucleotides align to TRBD2. V shed 1 base, J shed 4 bases, and the junction held 4 bases outside the gene matches. Germline values: CDR1 SQVTM, CDR2 ANQGSEA. This CDR3 region has 15 residues. The CDR3, as DNA: TGCAGCGTTGAAGGGGCTAGCGGGGGATACAATGAGCAGTTCTTC. Translating it yields CSVEGASGGYNEQFF.

The chain joins TRBV7-2 to TRBJ2-3; TRBD2 aligns across 12 bases. The germline V gene has CDR1 SGHTA and CDR2 FQGNSA. The CDR3 totals 17 residues. V dropped 5 bases and J dropped 1; count of bases not matched to a gene: 7. CDR3 bases: TGTGCCAGCAGCCCTAGACTAGCGGGAGAGCGCACAGATACGCAGTATTTT. Its translation is CASSPRLAGERTDTQYF.

This clonotype was seen many times. CDR3 DNA sequence: TGTGCCAGCAGCTGGGCGGGTGGGGTTGAAGCTTTCTTT. It specifies CASSWAGGVEAFF. This chain links TRBV11-2 with TRBJ1-1; D uncertain. This CDR3 has 13 amino acids. The V end was cut by 4 bases, the J end by 7 bases, with 13 bases between. Looked up from germline, CDR1 is SGHAT and CDR2 is FQNNGV. Variable domain in full (rest from reference TRBV11-2 and TRBJ1-1): EAGVAQSPRYKIIEKRQSVAFWCNPISGHATLYWYQQILGQGPKLLIQFQNNGVVDDSQLPKDRFSAERLKGVDSTLKIQPAKLEDSAVYLCASSWAGGVEAFFGQGTRLTVV.

This clonotype was seen repeatedly, ten times or more. The V call is TRBV18, the J call TRBJ2-5; either TRBD1 or TRBD2 may fit D (5 bases each). Germline CDR1 and CDR2: KGHSH and LQKENI. CDR3 length equals 13 residues. With 2 bases removed from V and 4 bases from J, the gap between germline ends came to 8 bases. CDR3 residues: CASSPWDVETQYF. The CDR3 DNA is TGTGCCAGCTCACCATGGGACGTAGAGACCCAGTACTTC. Full variable domain (rest looked up from reference TRBV18 and TRBJ2-5): NAGVMQNPRHLVRRRGQEARLRCSPMKGHSHVYWYRQLPEEGLKFMVYLQKENIIDESGMPKERFSAEFPKEGPSILRIQQVVRGDSAAYFCASSPWDVETQYFGPGTRLLVL.

Many counts were recorded for this clonotype. This chain joins TRBV9 and TRBJ2-1, with 10 bases matching TRBD2. The J segment lost 6 bases and the V segment lost 0 bases, leaving 3 bases of the junction unmatched. This CDR3 is built from 15 residues. Germline loops: CDR1 SGDLS, CDR2 YYNGEE. The CDR3 reads CASSVASGSGNEQFF. The CDR3 DNA follows: TGTGCCAGCAGCGTAGCTAGCGGGAGTGGCAATGAGCAGTTCTTC.